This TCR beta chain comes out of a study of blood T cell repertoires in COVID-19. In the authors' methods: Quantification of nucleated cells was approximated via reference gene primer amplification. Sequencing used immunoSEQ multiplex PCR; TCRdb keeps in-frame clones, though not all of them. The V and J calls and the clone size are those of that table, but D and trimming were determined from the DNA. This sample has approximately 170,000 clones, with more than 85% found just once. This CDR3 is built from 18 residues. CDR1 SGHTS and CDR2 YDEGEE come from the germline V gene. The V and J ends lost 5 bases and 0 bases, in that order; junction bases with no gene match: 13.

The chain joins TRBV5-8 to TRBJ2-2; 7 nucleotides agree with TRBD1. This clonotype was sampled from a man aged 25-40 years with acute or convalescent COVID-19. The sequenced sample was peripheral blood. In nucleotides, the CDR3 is TGTGCCAGCAGGGAGAAAATCGGGACAGCCGCGAACACCGGGGAGCTGTTTTTT. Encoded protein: CASREKIGTAANTGELFF.